This T cell receptor beta chain was sequenced for a study of beta chain features in type 1 diabetes. At the level of the study: Sorted cells examined across all samples numbered 107,917,701. Notes on the study in general: Significant though moderate, a shortening of TCRB CDR3s appeared in all four CD4+ subsets of Type 1 diabetes patients.

CDR1 and CDR2 (germline): MNHEY, SMNVEV (reference sequence). The CDR3 is 16 residues long. Trimming pared 5 bases from V and 1 base from J, leaving 16 bases between. As concerns this clone: What it recognizes is unknown.

The study reverse transcribed the entire isolated RNA, so it sequenced expressed TCRB transcripts. TCRdb's copy holds only in-frame clones and misses some; the assay was immunoSEQ multiplex PCR. The sample carries more than 200,000 clones, about a sixth recorded once. CD45RO/CCR7/CD25/CD127/CD95/CD27 staining was used to isolate CD4+ naive, central memory, regulatory and stem cell-like memory cells by sorting. This clonotype was sampled from a man in his thirties or forties with type 1 diabetes. Sequenced sample: naive CD4+ T cells from blood. The J gene is TRBJ2-3, the V gene TRBV27, with a weak D call TRBD2 (6 bases). This chain's CDR3 is CASSPLGGEGTDTQYF. CDR3 nucleotides: TGTGCCAGCAGTCCCCTGGGGGGAGAGGGCACAGATACGCAGTATTTT.